The entry below gives a single TCR beta chain sequence along with its context. Its specificity is unknown. 60 Vbeta and 13 Jbeta primers were used in PCR. Profiling relied on immunoSEQ multiplex PCR, and the TCRdb table lists in-frame clones only, not all of them. Among 100,000 to 150,000 clones listed, approximately 80% were seen once. This sample is part of a study of cytomegalovirus exposure and HLA in healthy donors. General study findings and limits: Later analysis placed DRB1 highest and HLA-C lowest in TCR association rates, which differed by HLA locus. In a later analysis, common viral pathogens appeared linked to several of the most significant clusters. Rare sequences made up most TCRs, while some public TCRs were found in many donors. About 87% or about 30% of the time was how often most TCR beta V segments were productive, according to an earlier analysis.

This sequence originates from a young man in good health and CMV-seronegative. The sequenced sample consisted of PBMCs.

For the CDR3, the DNA is TGTGCCAGCAGCTTAACGGGTCCTGGAAACACCATATATTTT. Its translation: CASSLTGPGNTIYF. The V gene is TRBV7-2, the J gene TRBJ1-3; D call uncertain. The CDR3 has 14 residues. V lost 2 bases and J 2 bases, leaving 7 bases between the germline ends. Germline CDR1 SGHTA, CDR2 FQGNSA.